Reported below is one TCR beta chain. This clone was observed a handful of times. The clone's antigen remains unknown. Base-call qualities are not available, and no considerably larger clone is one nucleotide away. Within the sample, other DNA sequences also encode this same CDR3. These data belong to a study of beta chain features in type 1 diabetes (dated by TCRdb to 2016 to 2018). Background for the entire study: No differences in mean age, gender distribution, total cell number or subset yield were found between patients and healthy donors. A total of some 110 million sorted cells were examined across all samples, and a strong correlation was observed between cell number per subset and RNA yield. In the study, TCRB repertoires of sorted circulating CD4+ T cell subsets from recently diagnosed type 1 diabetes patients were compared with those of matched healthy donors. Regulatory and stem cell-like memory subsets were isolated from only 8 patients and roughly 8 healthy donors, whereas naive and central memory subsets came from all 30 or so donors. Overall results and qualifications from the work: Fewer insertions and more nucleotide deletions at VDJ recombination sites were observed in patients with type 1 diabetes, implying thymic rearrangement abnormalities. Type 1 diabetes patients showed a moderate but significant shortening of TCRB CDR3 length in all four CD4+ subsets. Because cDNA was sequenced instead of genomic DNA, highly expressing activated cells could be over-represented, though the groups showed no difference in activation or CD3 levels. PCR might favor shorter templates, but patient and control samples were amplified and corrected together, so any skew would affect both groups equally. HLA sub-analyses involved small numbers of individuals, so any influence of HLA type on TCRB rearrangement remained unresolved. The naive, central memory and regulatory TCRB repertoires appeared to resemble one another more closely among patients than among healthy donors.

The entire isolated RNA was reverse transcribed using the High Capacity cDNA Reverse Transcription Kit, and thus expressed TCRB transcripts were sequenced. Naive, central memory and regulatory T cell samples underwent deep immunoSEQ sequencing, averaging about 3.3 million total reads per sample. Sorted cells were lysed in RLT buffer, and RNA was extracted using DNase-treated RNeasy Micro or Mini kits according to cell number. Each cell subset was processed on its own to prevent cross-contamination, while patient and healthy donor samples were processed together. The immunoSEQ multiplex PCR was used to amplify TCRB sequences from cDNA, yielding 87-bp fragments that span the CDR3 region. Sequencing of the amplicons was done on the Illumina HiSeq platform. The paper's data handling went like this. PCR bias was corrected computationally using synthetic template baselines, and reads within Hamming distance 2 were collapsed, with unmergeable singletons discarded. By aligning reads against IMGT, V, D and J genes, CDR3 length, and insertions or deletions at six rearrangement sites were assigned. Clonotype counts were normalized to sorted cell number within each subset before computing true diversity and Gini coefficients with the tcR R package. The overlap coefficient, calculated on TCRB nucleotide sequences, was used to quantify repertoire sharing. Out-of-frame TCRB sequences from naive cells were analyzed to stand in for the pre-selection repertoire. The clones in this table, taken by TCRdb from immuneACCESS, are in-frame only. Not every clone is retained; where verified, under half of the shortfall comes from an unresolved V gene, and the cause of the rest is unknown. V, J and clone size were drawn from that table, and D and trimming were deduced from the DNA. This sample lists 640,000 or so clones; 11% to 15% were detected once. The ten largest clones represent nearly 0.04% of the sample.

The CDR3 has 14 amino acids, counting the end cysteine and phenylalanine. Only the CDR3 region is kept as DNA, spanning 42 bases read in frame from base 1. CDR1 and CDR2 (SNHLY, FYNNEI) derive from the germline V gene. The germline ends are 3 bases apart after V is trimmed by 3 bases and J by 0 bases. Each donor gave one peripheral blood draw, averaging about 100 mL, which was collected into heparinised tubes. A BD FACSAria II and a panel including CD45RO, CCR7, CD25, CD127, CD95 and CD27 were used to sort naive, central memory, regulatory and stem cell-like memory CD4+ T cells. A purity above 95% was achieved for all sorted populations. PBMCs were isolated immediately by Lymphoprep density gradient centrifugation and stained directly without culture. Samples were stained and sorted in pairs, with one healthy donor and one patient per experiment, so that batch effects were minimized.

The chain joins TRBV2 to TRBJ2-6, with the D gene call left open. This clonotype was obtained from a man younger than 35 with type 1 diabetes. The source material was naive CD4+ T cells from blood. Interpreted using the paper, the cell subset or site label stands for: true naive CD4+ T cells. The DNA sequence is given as TGTGCCAGCAGTGATGTCTCTGGGGCCAACGTCCTGACTTTC. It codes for CASSDVSGANVLTF.